The entry below gives a single T cell receptor beta chain sequence along with its context. The sample belongs to a study of shared clonotypes between healthy human individuals. Study as a whole: CD4 naive and CD4 memory each took three plates per donor, while CD8 naive took two and CD8 memory one.

Profiling relied on immunoSEQ multiplex PCR, and the TCRdb table lists in-frame clones only, not all of them. The sample shows about 380,000 clones, about 96% of them seen only once. The CDR3 consists of 18 residues. Germline trimming cut 0 bases from V and 1 base from J; bases unmatched to any gene: 6. The germline V gene encodes CDR1 SGHDN and CDR2 FVKESK. This receptor was identified in a man aged 25 to 45 in good health. Sequencing was performed on memory CD8+ T cells sorted from blood. Stated subset: CD45RO+ cells pooled with CCR7-negative TemRA cells. The chain is built from TRBV14 and TRBJ2-3; 11 bases line up with TRBD1. CDR3 in amino acids: CASSQDSRTGGRTDTQYF. Here the CDR3 DNA reads TGTGCCAGCAGCCAAGATTCGAGGACAGGGGGCCGCACAGATACGCAGTATTTT.